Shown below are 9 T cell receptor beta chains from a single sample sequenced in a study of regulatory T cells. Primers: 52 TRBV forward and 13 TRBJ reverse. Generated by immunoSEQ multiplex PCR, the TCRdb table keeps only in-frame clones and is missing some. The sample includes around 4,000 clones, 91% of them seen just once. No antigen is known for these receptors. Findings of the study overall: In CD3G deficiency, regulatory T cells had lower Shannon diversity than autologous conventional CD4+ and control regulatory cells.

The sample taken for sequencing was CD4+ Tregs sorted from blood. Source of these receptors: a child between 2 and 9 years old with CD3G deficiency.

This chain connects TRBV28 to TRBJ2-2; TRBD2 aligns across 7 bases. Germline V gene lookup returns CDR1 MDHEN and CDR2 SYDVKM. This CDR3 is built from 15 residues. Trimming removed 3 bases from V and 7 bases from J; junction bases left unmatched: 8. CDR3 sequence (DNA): TGTGCCAGCAGTTTGGCGGGACTAAGGAACGGGGAGCTGTTTTTT. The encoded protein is CASSLAGLRNGELFF.

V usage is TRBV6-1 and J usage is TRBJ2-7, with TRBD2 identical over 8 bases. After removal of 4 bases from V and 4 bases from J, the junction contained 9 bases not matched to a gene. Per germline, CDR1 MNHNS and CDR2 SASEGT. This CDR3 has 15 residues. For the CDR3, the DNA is TGTGCCAGCAGTGTTTCAGCGGGAGCATCGTACGAGCAGTACTTC. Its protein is CASSVSAGASYEQYF.

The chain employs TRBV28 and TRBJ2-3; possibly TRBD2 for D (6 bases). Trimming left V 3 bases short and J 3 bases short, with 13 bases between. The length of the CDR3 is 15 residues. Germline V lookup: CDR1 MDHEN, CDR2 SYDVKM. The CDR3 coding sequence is TGTGCCAGCAGTTTTCTGACTAGAATGACAGATACGCAGTATTTT. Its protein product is CASSFLTRMTDTQYF.

CDR3 bases: TGTGCCAGCAGCACCGGACAGGGAGGCTCCTACGAGCAGTACTTC. This gives the protein CASSTGQGGSYEQYF. This chain links TRBV28 with TRBJ2-7, with 8 bases matching TRBD1. Per the germline V gene, CDR1 is MDHEN and CDR2 is SYDVKM. J lost 0 bases, V lost 6 bases, and 7 bases had no gene match. The CDR3 loop spans 15 amino acids.

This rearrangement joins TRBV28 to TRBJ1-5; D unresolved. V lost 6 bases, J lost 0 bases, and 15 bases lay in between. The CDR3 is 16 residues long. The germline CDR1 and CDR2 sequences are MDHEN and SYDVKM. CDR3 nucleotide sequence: TGTGCCAGCAGCCCCGAACGAGCCTATAGCAATCAGCCCCAGCATTTT. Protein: CASSPERAYSNQPQHF.

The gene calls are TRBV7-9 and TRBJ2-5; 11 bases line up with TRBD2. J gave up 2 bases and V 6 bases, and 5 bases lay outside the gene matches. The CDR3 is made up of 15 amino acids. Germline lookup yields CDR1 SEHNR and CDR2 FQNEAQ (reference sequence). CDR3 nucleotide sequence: TGTGCCAGCAGACCTGGGACTAGCGGACAAGAGACCCAGTACTTC. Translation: CASRPGTSGQETQYF.

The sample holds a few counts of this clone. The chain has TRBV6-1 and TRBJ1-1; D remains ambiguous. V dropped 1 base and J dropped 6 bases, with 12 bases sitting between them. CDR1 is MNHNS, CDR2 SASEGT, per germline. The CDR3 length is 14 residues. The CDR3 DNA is TGTGCCAGCAGTGAAGGGAATACGGGCGCTGAAGCTTTCTTT. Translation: CASSEGNTGAEAFF.

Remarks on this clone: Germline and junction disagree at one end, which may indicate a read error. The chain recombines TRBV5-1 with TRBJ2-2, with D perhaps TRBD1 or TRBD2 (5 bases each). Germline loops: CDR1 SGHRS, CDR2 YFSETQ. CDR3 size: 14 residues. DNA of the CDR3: TGCGCCAGCAGACCTACGACCGGGGATGGGGGGCTGTTTTTT. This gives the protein CASRPTTGDGGLFF.

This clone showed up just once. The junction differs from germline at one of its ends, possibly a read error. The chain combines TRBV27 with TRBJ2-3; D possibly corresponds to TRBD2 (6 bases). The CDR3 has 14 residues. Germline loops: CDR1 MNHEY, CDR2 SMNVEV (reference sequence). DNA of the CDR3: TGTGCCAGCAGTTTTGGAACTAGCAGAGATACGCAGTATTTT. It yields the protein CASSFGTSRDTQYF.